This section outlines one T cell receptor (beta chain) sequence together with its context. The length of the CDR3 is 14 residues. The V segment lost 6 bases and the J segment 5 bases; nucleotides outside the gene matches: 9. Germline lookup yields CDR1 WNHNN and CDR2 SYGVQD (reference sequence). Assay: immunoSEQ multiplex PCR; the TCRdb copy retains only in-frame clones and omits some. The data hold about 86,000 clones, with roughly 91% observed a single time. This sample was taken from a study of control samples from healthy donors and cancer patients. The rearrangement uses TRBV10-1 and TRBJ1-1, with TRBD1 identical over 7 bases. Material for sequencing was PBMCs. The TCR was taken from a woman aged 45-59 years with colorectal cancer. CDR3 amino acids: CASRPDREVTEAFF. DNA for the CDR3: TGCGCCAGCAGACCCGACAGGGAGGTGACTGAAGCTTTCTTT.